In this sample, the clone carrying this T cell receptor beta chain turned up a few times. The sample comes from a study of beta chain features in type 1 diabetes. About the research overall: Patients looked much like healthy donors when it came to age, gender and cell yields.

Reverse transcription of all isolated RNA meant that expressed TCRB transcripts were sequenced. Measured with immunoSEQ multiplex PCR; TCRdb has only the in-frame clones, and not every one. The sample contains around 300,000 clones, 8% to 13% of which appear only once. The source is a woman younger than 45 in good health. Input material: naive CD4+ T cells from blood.

The CDR3 DNA is TGTGCCAGCAGCTCAACGCCGATGGGAAGGACTGAGACCCAGTACTTC. Translating it yields CASSSTPMGRTETQYF. This sequence joins TRBV9 and TRBJ2-5, with a tentative D call TRBD2 (5 bases). The CDR3 spans 16 residues. The V end lost 4 bases, the J end lost 5 bases, and 21 bases lay between the germline ends. Germline V gene lookup returns CDR1 SGDLS and CDR2 YYNGEE.